The present T cell receptor beta chain was sequenced within a study of regulatory T cells in long-lasting Graves disease. This clonotype was counted between two and nine times. Construction of TCR beta libraries relied on iRepertoire HTBI primers and on Arm-PCR targeting CDR3 regions. TCRdb reprocessed the multiplex PCR reads with MiXCR, giving one entry per CDR3 protein. The sample records roughly 400,000 distinct CDR3 sequences, less than 25% being singletons. The CDR3 is made up of 14 amino acids. Between the trimmed V and J ends, which lost 1 base and 5 bases, there was a span of 11 bases. Germline V gene sequence: CDR1 SGHTA, CDR2 FQGTGA. The time point denotes: persistent/refractory GD, antithyroid drugs over 5 years with positive TRAb. Preparation of the TCR library used RNA extracted from PBMCs.

The specimen comprised peripheral blood mononuclear cells (PBMCs), sampled when the disease was refractory, from a patient treated with antithyroid drugs. The receptor comes from a female donor with Graves disease. The rearrangement links TRBV7-3 to TRBJ1-1; D unresolved. The CDR3 protein is CASSLSRDMTEAFF. The CDR3 nucleotides read TGTGCCAGCAGCTTAAGTAGGGATATGACTGAAGCTTTCTTT.